This TCR beta chain was sequenced for a study of blood T cell repertoires in COVID-19. Method: immunoSEQ multiplex PCR; TCRdb's copy keeps in-frame clones and lacks some. The table has about 160,000 clones, almost 85% seen once. This CDR3 contains 16 residues. The germline V gene has CDR1 SGDLS and CDR2 YYNGEE. Trimming stripped 7 bases from V and 1 base from J, with 20 bases between. Sequences were obtained from peripheral blood. The clonotype originates from a human donor with acute or convalescent COVID-19. The donor label of this sample is uncertain. V gene TRBV9 combines with J gene TRBJ2-5, with D maybe TRBD2 (6 bases). The CDR3 is CASDYLGVGSQETQYF. CDR3 bases: TGTGCCAGCGACTACCTGGGGGTCGGGAGCCAAGAGACCCAGTACTTC.